The 27 T cell receptor beta chains reported below all come from one sample, sequenced in a study of blood T cell repertoires in COVID-19. Assay used: immunoSEQ multiplex PCR; TCRdb lists only in-frame clones, some missing. The sample has approximately 74,000 clones, 70% to 90% seen once. Sequenced material: peripheral blood. These receptors were collected from a woman of 80 years or more with active or convalescent COVID-19.

The CDR3 DNA reads as TGTGCCAGCTCACGGGACAGGGCTAACTATGGCTACACCTTC. Amino acids: CASSRDRANYGYTF. V is TRBV18 and J is TRBJ1-2, with 9 bases fitting TRBD1. The CDR3 extends over 14 amino acids. Trimming removed 4 bases from V and 0 bases from J; junction bases left unmatched: 0. Germline CDR1 KGHSH, CDR2 LQKENI.

This clone was counted a few times. The genes are TRBV11-2 and TRBJ2-3; tentatively, D is TRBD2 (7 bases). V was trimmed by 0 bases and J by 2 bases, leaving 9 bases between them. Germline CDR1 reads SGHAT; CDR2 reads FQNNGV. The CDR3 has 15 amino acids. The CDR3 nucleotides read TGTGCCAGCAGCTTAGACGCGGGGGCCACAGATACGCAGTATTTT. Its protein product is CASSLDAGATDTQYF.

The gene calls are TRBV5-1 and TRBJ2-1, with D unresolved. This CDR3 is built from 15 residues. The V end lost 0 bases, the J end lost 3 bases, and 10 bases lay between the germline ends. The germline V gene has CDR1 SGHRS and CDR2 YFSETQ. CDR3 amino acids: CASSLEPGDYNEQFF. Written as DNA, the CDR3 is TGCGCCAGCAGCTTGGAACCAGGCGACTACAATGAGCAGTTCTTC.

The chain uses TRBV19 and TRBJ2-7; 8 bases align to TRBD1. V was pared by 3 bases and J by 0 bases, with 4 bases of the junction left unmatched. The V gene's germline CDR1 is LNHDA and CDR2 SQIVND (reference sequence). This CDR3 has 15 residues. Here the CDR3 reads CASSILTGGSYEQYF. In nucleotides, the CDR3 is TGTGCCAGTAGTATTCTTACAGGGGGCTCCTACGAGCAGTACTTC.

V and J are TRBV2 and TRBJ1-3; the D gene is possibly TRBD1 (5 bases). Germline V gene data show CDR1 as SNHLY and CDR2 as FYNNEI. Trimming cost V 2 bases and J 0 bases, with 11 bases left between them. The CDR3 extends over 16 amino acids. The CDR3 bases are TGTGCCAGCAGTGAAATAACAGGAGCCTCTGGAAACACCATATATTTT. Translated: CASSEITGASGNTIYF.

The chain combines TRBV28 with TRBJ1-2, with D possibly being TRBD1 (5 bases). CDR3 length equals 14 residues. V shed 2 bases and J shed 7 bases, with 14 bases lying between them. Germline CDR1 MDHEN, CDR2 SYDVKM. CDR3 in amino acids: CASSLGALSSGYTF. CDR3 DNA: TGTGCCAGCAGTTTAGGGGCCCTAAGCTCTGGCTACACCTTC.

The genes are TRBV6-5 and TRBJ1-3; D is uncertain. V was pared by 2 bases and J by 4 bases, with 12 bases between. The germline CDR1 and CDR2 sequences are MNHEY and SVGAGI. The length of the CDR3 is 15 residues. For the CDR3, the DNA is TGTGCCAGCAGTTACAACCCCCGACTCGGAAACACCATATATTTT. Translating it yields CASSYNPRLGNTIYF.

The rearrangement links TRBV11-2 to TRBJ2-3; TRBD1 is a possible D gene (6 bases). This CDR3 comprises 14 residues. Trimming left V 6 bases short and J 2 bases short, with 12 bases between. The germline V gene has CDR1 SGHAT and CDR2 FQNNGV. The CDR3 region is CASRSQGITDTQYF. The CDR3 DNA sequence: TGTGCCAGCAGGTCCCAGGGGATCACAGATACGCAGTATTTT. The full variable domain, its missing parts supplied by reference TRBV11-2 and TRBJ2-3, is EAGVAQSPRYKIIEKRQSVAFWCNPISGHATLYWYQQILGQGPKLLIQFQNNGVVDDSQLPKDRFSAERLKGVDSTLKIQPAKLEDSAVYLCASRSQGITDTQYFGPGTRLTVL.

In its sample, this clone was seen a few times. The V and J genes are TRBV30 and TRBJ1-1; possible D gene TRBD1, 5 bases. There are 17 residues in the CDR3. With 1 base removed from V and 3 bases from J, the gap between germline ends came to 21 bases. CDR1 is GTSNPN, CDR2 SVGIG, per germline (reference sequence). The CDR3 DNA is TGTGCCTGGAGTGAGGGGAAGCTCGGTTTCGCGGACACTGAAGCTTTCTTT. Translation: CAWSEGKLGFADTEAFF.

V is TRBV23-1 and J is TRBJ2-5, with TRBD1 identical over 9 bases. TRBV23-1 is filed as an ORF, its function uncertain. V was pared by 2 bases and J by 4 bases, with 11 bases of the junction left unmatched. The CDR3 sequence is 17 residues long. The CDR3, as DNA: TGCGCCAGCAGTCAAGCCCGGGACAGGGTTCTCTCAGAGACCCAGTACTTC. Translating it yields CASSQARDRVLSETQYF.

This clone occurred once. The chain uses TRBV10-3 and TRBJ2-7; TRBD1 matches at 11 bases. CDR1 is ENHRY, CDR2 SYGVKD, per germline. Unmatched junction bases numbered 21, after V lost 8 bases and J lost 6 bases. CDR3 size: 18 residues. The CDR3 protein is CAIFSPGWGQGVKGEQYF. The CDR3 DNA sequence: TGTGCCATCTTCAGTCCAGGTTGGGGACAGGGGGTTAAAGGCGAGCAGTACTTC.

This sequence joins TRBV5-1 and TRBJ2-7; 7 bases map to TRBD1. CDR3 size: 14 residues. The V gene's germline CDR1 is SGHRS and CDR2 YFSETQ. The ends lost 4 bases at V and 3 bases at J; junction bases unmatched: 7. CDR3 residues: CASSNPGQSYEQYF. Here the CDR3 DNA reads TGCGCCAGCAGCAATCCGGGACAGAGCTACGAGCAGTACTTC.

This clone was observed a few times. V is TRBV3-1 (or the pseudogene TRBV3-2) and J is TRBJ2-7; 7 nucleotides line up with TRBD1. The CDR3 has 13 residues. From germline, CDR1 is LGHDT and CDR2 YNNKEL (reference sequence). Unmatched junction bases numbered 6, after V lost 6 bases and J lost 4 bases. The CDR3 DNA is TGTGCCAGCAGTATCAGCAGGGGGTACGAGCAGTACTTC. Translation gives CASSISRGYEQYF.

The V call is TRBV5-5, the J call TRBJ2-5, with 11 bases identical to TRBD2. The CDR3 is made up of 16 amino acids. CDR1 and CDR2 (germline): SGHKS, YYEKEE (reference sequence). The ends lost 0 bases at V and 7 bases at J; junction bases unmatched: 8. The CDR3 bases are TGTGCCAGCAGCTTGGCTAGCGGGGGGCCTATAGGGACCCAGTACTTC. This codes for CASSLASGGPIGTQYF.

This chain links TRBV2 with TRBJ2-1; TRBD1 matches 12 bases. The trim removed 3 bases at V and 7 bases at J, leaving 4 bases unmatched. The germline gives CDR1 SNHLY, CDR2 FYNNEI. This CDR3 region has 15 residues. CDR3 nucleotides: TGTGCCAGCAGTGAGGGACAGGGGGCGTGGAATGAGCAGTTCTTC. The encoded protein is CASSEGQGAWNEQFF.

CDR3 DNA sequence: TGTGCCAGCAGCATGGACAGGGGCAATGAGCAGTTCTTC. Protein sequence: CASSMDRGNEQFF. The V call is TRBV7-3, the J call TRBJ2-1; 9 bases are shared with TRBD1. The CDR3 loop spans 13 amino acids. V was clipped by 5 bases and J by 6 bases; unmatched bases: 2. Per the germline V gene, CDR1 is SGHTA and CDR2 is FQGTGA.

V usage is TRBV5-1 and J usage is TRBJ2-5, with D perhaps TRBD1 (6 bases). The CDR3 totals 14 residues. From germline, CDR1 is SGHRS and CDR2 YFSETQ. Trimming cost V 3 bases and J 6 bases, with 15 bases left between them. CDR3 sequence: CASSSSGDTQTQYF. In DNA form, the CDR3 reads TGCGCCAGCAGCTCGTCAGGGGATACTCAGACCCAGTACTTC.

The V gene is TRBV6-5, the J gene TRBJ1-1; D gene unclear. The CDR3 totals 14 residues. Germline CDR1 reads MNHEY; CDR2 reads SVGAGI. The ends were cut back, 6 bases at V and 4 bases at J, with 15 bases in the middle. CDR3 nucleotides: TGTGCCAGCAGACCCCGCAGGCTTATCACTGAAGCTTTCTTT. Its protein product is CASRPRRLITEAFF.

V and J are TRBV5-1 and TRBJ2-2; TRBD1 matches at 9 bases. CDR1 is SGHRS and CDR2 is YFSETQ in the germline V gene. This CDR3 comprises 16 residues. Germline trimming cut 5 bases from V and 4 bases from J; bases unmatched to any gene: 9. The DNA of the CDR3 is TGCGCCAGCAGACCCGCCGGGACAGGGACCACCGGGGAGCTGTTTTTT. Encoded protein: CASRPAGTGTTGELFF.

This clone came up a few times. V and J are TRBV28 and TRBJ1-4; no firm D call. Per the germline V gene, CDR1 is MDHEN and CDR2 is SYDVKM. Trimming pared 3 bases from V and 4 bases from J, leaving 15 bases between. This CDR3 has 16 residues. CDR3 in amino acids: CASSFPPGFGNEKLFF. CDR3 sequence (DNA): TGTGCCAGCAGTTTCCCGCCGGGATTTGGTAATGAAAAACTGTTTTTT.

The DNA for the CDR3 is TGTGCCAGCAGCTTAGCCCTCGGTGGGCCCAATGAGCAGTTCTTC. The encoded protein is CASSLALGGPNEQFF. This chain connects TRBV11-2 to TRBJ2-1, with unresolved D. This CDR3 has 15 residues. V lost 1 base, J lost 6 bases, and 13 bases lay in between. Germline assignment: CDR1 SGHAT and CDR2 FQNNGV.

This sequence joins TRBV6-2 or TRBV6-3 and TRBJ2-7, with 8 bases matching TRBD1. The V gene's germline CDR1 is MNHEY and CDR2 SVGEGT. This CDR3 region has 16 residues. J lost 2 bases, V lost 2 bases, and 8 bases had no gene match. In DNA, the CDR3 is TGTGCCAGCAGTTACGACTTCTCGGGACAGGCCTACGAGCAGTACTTC. Its translation is CASSYDFSGQAYEQYF.

The chain combines TRBV7-2 with TRBJ2-5, with D perhaps TRBD1 (6 bases). Germline V CDR1 and CDR2: SGHTA, FQGNSA. The CDR3 runs 15 residues. Trimming pared 5 bases from V and 2 bases from J, leaving 15 bases between. The CDR3 DNA reads as TGTGCCAGCAGCCCCAGGGGTTCGGAACAAGAGACCCAGTACTTC. Translating it yields CASSPRGSEQETQYF.

The V and J genes are TRBV19 and TRBJ1-5; possible D gene TRBD1, 6 bases. The CDR3 consists of 14 residues. Germline CDR1 is LNHDA and CDR2 is SQIVND (reference sequence). Trimming left V 4 bases short and J 0 bases short, with 7 bases between. CDR3 DNA sequence: TGTGCCAGTAGTACGACAGGTAGCAATCAGCCCCAGCATTTT. Protein sequence: CASSTTGSNQPQHF. Variable domain in full (rest from reference TRBV19 and TRBJ1-5): DGGITQSPKYLFRKEGQNVTLSCEQNLNHDAMYWYRQDPGQGLRLIYYSQIVNDFQKGDIAEGYSVSREKKESFPLTVTSAQKNPTAFYLCASSTTGSNQPQHFGDGTRLSIL.

The rearrangement joins TRBV12-3 or TRBV12-4 to TRBJ1-6; D is unclear. Trimming shortened V by 5 bases and J by 9 bases, and 11 bases separated the two germline ends. The CDR3 is 13 amino acids. The CDR3 DNA reads TGTGCCAGCAGTGAACTCCCTACTTCACCCCTCCACTTT. This sequence encodes CASSELPTSPLHF.

This clone was found once. The chain uses TRBV6-6 and TRBJ2-7; possible D gene TRBD1, 5 bases. The CDR3 length is 14 residues. Germline V gene lookup returns CDR1 MNHNY and CDR2 SVGAGI (reference sequence). Trimming removed 7 bases from V and 2 bases from J, with 15 bases in between. The CDR3 coding sequence is TGTGCCAGCAAGGACAAGCTGGGCCCCTACGAGCAGTACTTC. It yields the protein CASKDKLGPYEQYF.

This chain uses TRBV12-3 or TRBV12-4 with TRBJ1-6, with D unresolved. Trimming stripped 5 bases from V and 4 bases from J, with 6 bases between. The CDR3 is made up of 13 amino acids. In DNA form, the CDR3 reads TGTGCCAGCAGTGGAGGTTATAATTCACCCCTCCACTTT. Amino acid sequence: CASSGGYNSPLHF.